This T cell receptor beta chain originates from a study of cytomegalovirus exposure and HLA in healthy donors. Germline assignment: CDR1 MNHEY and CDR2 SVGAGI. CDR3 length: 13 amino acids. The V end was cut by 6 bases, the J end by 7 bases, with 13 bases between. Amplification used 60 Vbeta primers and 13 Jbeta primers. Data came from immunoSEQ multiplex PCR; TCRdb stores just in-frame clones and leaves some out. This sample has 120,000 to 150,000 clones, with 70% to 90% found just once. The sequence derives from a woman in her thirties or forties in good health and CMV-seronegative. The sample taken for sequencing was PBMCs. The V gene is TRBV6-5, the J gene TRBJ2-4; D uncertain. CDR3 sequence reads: CASRTTATNIQYF. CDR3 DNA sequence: TGTGCCAGCAGAACTACGGCTACGAACATTCAGTACTTC.